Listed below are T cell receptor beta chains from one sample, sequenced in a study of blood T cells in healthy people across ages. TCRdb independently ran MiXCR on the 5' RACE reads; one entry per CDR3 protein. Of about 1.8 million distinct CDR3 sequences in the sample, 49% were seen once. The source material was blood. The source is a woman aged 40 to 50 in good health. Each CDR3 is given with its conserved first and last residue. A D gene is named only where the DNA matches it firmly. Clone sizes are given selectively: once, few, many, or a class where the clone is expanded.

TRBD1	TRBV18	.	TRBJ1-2	CASSPKGQGSGYTF	TGTGCCAGCTCACCAAAGGGACAGGGGTCTGGCTACACCTTC
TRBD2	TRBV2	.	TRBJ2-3	CASSDVGGGARDTQYF	TGTGCCAGCAGTGACGTGGGCGGGGGGGCGAGGGATACGCAGTATTTT
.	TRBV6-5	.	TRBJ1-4	CASSLYPGPNEKLFF	TGTGCCAGCAGTTTATATCCAGGGCCTAATGAAAAACTGTTTTTT
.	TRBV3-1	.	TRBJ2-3	CASSRGSLTDTQYF	TGTGCCAGCAGCCGGGGGAGTCTCACAGATACGCAGTATTTT
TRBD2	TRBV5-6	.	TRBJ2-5	CASSYPAGGQETQYF	TGTGCCAGCAGCTACCCAGCGGGGGGTCAGGAGACCCAGTACTTC
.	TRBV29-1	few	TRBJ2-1	CSATPGQPYNEQFF	TGCAGCGCCACCCCGGGCCAGCCCTACAATGAGCAGTTCTTC
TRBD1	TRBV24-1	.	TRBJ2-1	CATSDSPGTGGLSYNEQFF	TGTGCCACCAGTGATTCGCCGGGGACAGGGGGATTGTCCTACAATGAGCAGTTCTTC
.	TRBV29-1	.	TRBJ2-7	CSVELGGPYEQYF	TGCAGCGTTGAATTAGGGGGGCCGTACGAGCAGTACTTC
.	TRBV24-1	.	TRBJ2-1	CATSALGGDINEQFF	TGTGCCACCAGTGCCCTTGGGGGGGACATCAATGAGCAGTTCTTC
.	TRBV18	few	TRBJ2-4	CASSPPTGQAKNIQYF	TGTGCCAGCTCACCACCGACGGGACAAGCCAAAAACATTCAGTACTTC
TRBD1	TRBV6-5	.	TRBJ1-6	CASSYGDRMDSPLHF	TGTGCCAGCAGTTACGGGGACAGGATGGATTCACCCCTCCACTTT
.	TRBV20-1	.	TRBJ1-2	CSARVIRQPNYGYTF	TGCAGTGCTAGAGTCATACGGCAGCCTAACTATGGCTACACCTTC
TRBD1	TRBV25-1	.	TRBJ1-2	CATQGARVYGYTF	TGTGCCACCCAGGGGGCGCGAGTCTATGGCTACACCTTC
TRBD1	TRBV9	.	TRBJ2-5	CASSATGAAQETQYF	TGTGCCAGCAGCGCAACAGGGGCCGCACAAGAGACCCAGTACTTC
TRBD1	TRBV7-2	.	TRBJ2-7	CASSLVGQAFYEQYF	TGTGCCAGCAGCTTAGTTGGACAGGCCTTCTACGAGCAGTACTTC
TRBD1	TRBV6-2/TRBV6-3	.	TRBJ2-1	CASRPGTVHSYEQFF	TGTGCCAGCAGACCAGGGACAGTTCATTCCTACGAGCAGTTCTTC
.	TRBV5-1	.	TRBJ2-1	CASSPGGASSHNEQFF	TGCGCCAGCAGCCCGGGGGGCGCGAGCTCCCACAATGAGCAGTTCTTC
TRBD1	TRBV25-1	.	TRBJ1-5	CASSEGTGTGQPQHF	TGTGCCAGCAGTGAGGGGACAGGGACGGGGCAGCCCCAGCATTTT
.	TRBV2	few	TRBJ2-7	CASSVGRNYEQYF	TGTGCCAGCAGTGTGGGCCGGAACTACGAGCAGTACTTC
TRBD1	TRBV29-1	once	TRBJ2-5	CSVFEQGARNEQYF	TGCAGCGTTTTCGAACAGGGGGCTCGTAATGAGCAGTACTTC
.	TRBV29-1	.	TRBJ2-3	CSVVEDTQYF	TGCAGCGTTGTAGAAGATACGCAGTATTTT
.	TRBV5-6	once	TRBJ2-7	CASSLDPASSYEQYF	TGTGCCAGCAGCTTGGATCCGGCCAGCTCCTACGAGCAGTACTTC
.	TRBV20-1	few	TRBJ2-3	CSARRNGPDTQYF	TGCAGTGCTAGACGGAACGGGCCCGATACGCAGTATTTT
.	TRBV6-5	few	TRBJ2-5	CASSLQSIGTQYF	TGTGCCAGCAGTCTCCAGAGCATAGGGACCCAGTACTTC
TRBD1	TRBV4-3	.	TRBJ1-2	CASSRLQGDYGYTF	TGCGCCAGCAGCCGACTACAGGGGGACTATGGCTACACCTTC
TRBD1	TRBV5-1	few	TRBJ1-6	CASSSGTGMSYNSPLHF	TGCGCCAGCAGCTCAGGGACAGGGATGTCCTATAATTCACCCCTCCACTTT
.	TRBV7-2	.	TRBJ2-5	CASSLLGWSLETQYF	TGTGCCAGCAGCTTACTGGGATGGAGTCTCGAGACCCAGTACTTC
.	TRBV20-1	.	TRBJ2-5	CSARDRVGYETQYF	TGCAGTGCTAGAGATCGCGTTGGTTATGAGACCCAGTACTTC
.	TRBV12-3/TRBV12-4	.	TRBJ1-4	CASSSWGDNEKLFF	TGTGCCAGCAGTAGTTGGGGGGATAATGAAAAACTGTTTTTT
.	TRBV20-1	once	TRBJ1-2	CSAGSEGIYGYTF	TGCAGTGCTGGAAGTGAAGGGATCTATGGCTACACCTTC
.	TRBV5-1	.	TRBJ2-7	CASSLEDATYEQYF	TGCGCCAGCAGCTTGGAGGACGCAACCTACGAGCAGTACTTC
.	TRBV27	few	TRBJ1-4	CASSFDSVATNEKLFF	TGTGCCAGCAGTTTCGATTCAGTAGCAACTAATGAAAAACTGTTTTTT
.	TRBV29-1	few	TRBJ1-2	CSVEAAGRGYTF	TGCAGCGTTGAAGCGGCAGGGAGAGGCTACACCTTC
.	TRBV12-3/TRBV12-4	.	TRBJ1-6	CASRSRWNSPLHF	TGTGCCAGCAGGTCCAGGTGGAATTCACCCCTCCACTTT
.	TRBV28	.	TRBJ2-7	CASSVPGVRYEQYF	TGTGCCAGCAGTGTCCCAGGGGTTCGATACGAGCAGTACTTC
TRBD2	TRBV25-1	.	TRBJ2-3	CASSEARLAGGLTDTQYF	TGTGCCAGCAGTGAAGCAAGACTAGCGGGGGGCCTCACAGATACGCAGTATTTT
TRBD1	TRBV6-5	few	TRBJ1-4	CASRKDRDWEKLFF	TGTGCCAGCAGAAAGGACAGGGATTGGGAAAAACTGTTTTTT
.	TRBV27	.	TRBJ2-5	CASWGHETQYF	TGTGCCAGTTGGGGGCACGAGACCCAGTACTTC
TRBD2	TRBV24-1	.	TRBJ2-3	CATSDRTSGLTDTQYF	TGTGCCACCAGTGACCGGACTAGCGGGCTCACAGATACGCAGTATTTT
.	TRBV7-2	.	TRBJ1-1	CASSLVGGQSLEAFF	TGTGCCAGCAGCTTAGTTGGCGGGCAGTCCCTTGAAGCTTTCTTT
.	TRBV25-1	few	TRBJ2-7	CASRDTGRNYEQYF	TGTGCCAGCAGGGATACAGGACGGAACTACGAGCAGTACTTC
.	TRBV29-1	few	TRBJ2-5	CSALTSASHETQYF	TGCAGCGCCCTGACTTCGGCTAGCCACGAGACCCAGTACTTC
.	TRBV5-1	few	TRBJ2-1	CASSLTIRGPVNEQFF	TGCGCCAGCAGCTTGACGATCAGGGGTCCTGTCAATGAGCAGTTCTTC
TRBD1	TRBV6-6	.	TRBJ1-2	CASRIDRDLPYGYTF	TGTGCCAGCAGGATAGACAGGGACCTACCCTATGGCTACACCTTC
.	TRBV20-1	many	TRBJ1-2	CSASNDAYTF	TGCAGTGCCTCCAACGACGCCTACACCTTC
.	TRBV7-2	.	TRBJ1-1	CASSFIGNTEAFF	TGTGCCAGCAGCTTTATAGGGAACACTGAAGCTTTCTTT
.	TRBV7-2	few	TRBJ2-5	CASSLWGLLQETQYF	TGTGCCAGCAGCTTATGGGGATTATTACAAGAGACCCAGTACTTC
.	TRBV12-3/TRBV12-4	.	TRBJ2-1	CAGSLGSDYNEQFF	TGTGCCGGCAGCCTAGGGTCGGACTACAATGAGCAGTTCTTC
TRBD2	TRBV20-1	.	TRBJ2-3	CSATGLAGSTDTQYF	TGCAGTGCTACTGGACTAGCGGGGAGCACAGATACGCAGTATTTT
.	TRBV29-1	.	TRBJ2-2	CSVDGGRTGELFF	TGCAGCGTTGATGGGGGGCGCACCGGGGAGCTGTTTTTT
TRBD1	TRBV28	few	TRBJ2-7	CASRLDRAYEQYF	TGTGCCAGCAGGCTAGACAGGGCCTACGAGCAGTACTTC